The 6 T cell receptor beta chains below were found in one sample sequenced in a study of T cells after yellow fever vaccination. In TCRdb, the 5' RACE reads were re-called with MiXCR into one record per CDR3 protein. The data show a few hundred thousand distinct CDR3 sequences, approximately 7% seen once. Sequencing was performed on PBMCs, taken approximately 40 days after the first yellow fever vaccination. The receptor source for this set is a man younger than 35 who received the YFV17D yellow fever vaccine.

This clonotype was detected only a few times. The chain is built from TRBV7-9 and TRBJ2-5, with TRBD1 matching over 9 bases. CDR3 size: 14 residues. V lost 6 bases, J lost 4 bases, and 6 bases stayed unmatched. Germline V CDR1 and CDR2: SEHNR, FQNEAQ (reference sequence). CDR3 amino acids: CASSTGGRGETQYF. In DNA form, the CDR3 reads TGTGCCAGCAGTACAGGGGGCAGAGGAGAGACCCAGTACTTC.

DNA for the CDR3: TGCAGCGTTGGATTCTTTTCGGGGTCCATAATTAGCTACACCTTC. Protein sequence: CSVGFFSGSIISYTF. The rearrangement links TRBV29-1 to TRBJ1-2; D is undetermined. CDR3 size: 15 residues. The V end lost 4 bases, the J end lost 9 bases, and 24 bases lay between the germline ends. In germline, CDR1 is SQVTM, CDR2 ANQGSEA. The variable domain in full, completed from reference TRBV29-1 and TRBJ1-2, reads SAVISQKPSRDICQRGTSLTIQCQVDSQVTMMFWYRQQPGQSLTLIATANQGSEATYESGFVIDKFPISRPNLTFSTLTVSNMSPEDSSIYLCSVGFFSGSIISYTFGSGTRLTVV.

This clonotype was detected ten times or more. The chain joins TRBV20-1 to TRBJ2-5; 10 bases are a match to TRBD2. Per the germline V gene, CDR1 is DFQATT and CDR2 is SNEGSKA (reference sequence). J gave up 7 bases and V 6 bases, and 11 bases lay outside the gene matches. The CDR3 loop spans 14 amino acids. CDR3 in DNA: TGCAGTGCCCCTCCCCTAGCGGGGGAGCGGACCCAGTACTTC. Its protein product is CSAPPLAGERTQYF.

This clonotype was detected many times. The junction and the germline gene differ at one end; a read error may be behind it. V usage is TRBV4-3 and J usage is TRBJ2-5; D is possibly TRBD2 (6 bases). Germline values: CDR1 LGHNA, CDR2 YSLEER. The CDR3 is 13 amino acids. The chain's CDR3 is CASSLTSQETQYF. The CDR3 DNA reads TGTGCCAGCAGCTTGACTAGCCAAGAGACCCAGTACTTC.

In its sample, this clonotype was seen a few times. The genes are TRBV12-3 or TRBV12-4 and TRBJ2-2, with D perhaps TRBD2 (6 bases). The CDR3 sequence is 15 residues long. V shed 2 bases and J shed 8 bases, with 15 bases lying between them. The CDR3 is CASSLWQGLRGELFF. The CDR3, as DNA: TGTGCCAGCAGTTTATGGCAGGGACTGAGGGGGGAGCTGTTTTTT.

This clonotype was counted between two and nine times. The chain combines TRBV9 with TRBJ2-1, with TRBD2 matching over 10 bases. The CDR3 has 16 residues. V lost 4 bases, J lost 2 bases, and 6 bases stayed unmatched. Germline assignment: CDR1 SGDLS and CDR2 YYNGEE. The CDR3 is CASSISGTSAYNEQFF. CDR3 DNA sequence: TGTGCCAGCAGCATCTCCGGGACTAGCGCCTACAATGAGCAGTTCTTC. Full variable domain (remainder filled in from reference TRBV9 and TRBJ2-1): DSGVTQTPKHLITATGQRVTLRCSPRSGDLSVYWYQQSLDQGLQFLIQYYNGEERAKGNILERFSAQQFPDLHSELNLSSLELGDSALYFCASSISGTSAYNEQFFGPGTRLTVL.